These 2 T cell receptor beta chains came from one sample sequenced in a study of blood T cell repertoires in COVID-19. Clones were sequenced by immunoSEQ multiplex PCR, and TCRdb holds only the in-frame ones, with some missing. This sample has hundreds of thousands of clones, with roughly nine tenths found just once. The sample comprised peripheral blood. The receptor set was obtained from a woman in her forties or fifties who had recovered from COVID-19.

The rearrangement uses TRBV19 and TRBJ2-7, with D possibly being TRBD1 (5 bases). Trimming took 1 base from V and 6 from J, leaving 13 bases between them. The germline V gene encodes CDR1 LNHDA and CDR2 SQIVND (reference sequence). The CDR3 is 14 residues long. CDR3 sequence (DNA): TGTGCCAGTAGTATAGGAATCACAGGTACCGAGCAGTACTTC. Protein sequence: CASSIGITGTEQYF.

This clone was observed a few times. J is TRBJ2-7 and V is TRBV6-2 or TRBV6-3, with D maybe TRBD1 (5 bases). Looked up from germline, CDR1 is MNHEY and CDR2 is SVGEGT. Trimming stripped 5 bases from V and 3 bases from J, with 14 bases between. CDR3 length: 14 amino acids. The CDR3 DNA follows: TGTGCCAGCAGTACCAGGACATTCCTCTACGAGCAGTACTTC. Translating gives CASSTRTFLYEQYF.